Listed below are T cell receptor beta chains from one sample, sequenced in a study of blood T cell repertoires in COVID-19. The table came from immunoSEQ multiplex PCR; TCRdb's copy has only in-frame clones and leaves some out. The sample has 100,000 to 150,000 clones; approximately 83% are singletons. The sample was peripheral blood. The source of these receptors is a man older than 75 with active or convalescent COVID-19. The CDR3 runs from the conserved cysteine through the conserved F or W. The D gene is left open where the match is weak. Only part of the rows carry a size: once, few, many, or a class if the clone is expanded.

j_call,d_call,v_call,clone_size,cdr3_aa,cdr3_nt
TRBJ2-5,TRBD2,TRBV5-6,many,CASSLVGVAGVQETQYF,TGTGCCAGCAGCTTGGTTGGAGTAGCGGGGGTTCAGGAGACCCAGTACTTC
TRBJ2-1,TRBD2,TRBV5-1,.,CASKSGLENEQFF,TGCGCCAGCAAATCGGGACTAGAAAATGAGCAGTTCTTC
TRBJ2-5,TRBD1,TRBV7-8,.,CASSAGGAGWEETQYF,TGTGCCAGCAGCGCAGGGGGCGCGGGTTGGGAAGAGACCCAGTACTTC
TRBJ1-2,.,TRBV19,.,CASSSLEGKPNYGYTF,TGTGCCAGTAGTTCTTTGGAGGGCAAACCTAACTATGGCTACACCTTC
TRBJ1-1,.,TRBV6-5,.,CASNRQPEAFF,TGTGCCAGCAACCGACAGCCTGAAGCTTTCTTT
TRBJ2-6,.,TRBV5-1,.,CASSSVSGISGANVLTF,TGCGCCAGCAGCTCGGTATCGGGGATCTCTGGGGCCAACGTCCTGACTTTC
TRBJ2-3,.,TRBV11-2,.,CASSREFAQYF,TGTGCCAGCAGCCGAGAGTTCGCGCAGTATTTT
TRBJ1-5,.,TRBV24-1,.,CATSEGSRGQPQHF,TGTGCCACCAGTGAGGGATCCAGGGGTCAGCCCCAGCATTTT
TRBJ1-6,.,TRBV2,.,CASKKEGLMDSPLHF,TGTGCCAGCAAAAAGGAGGGGCTGATGGATTCACCCCTCCACTTT
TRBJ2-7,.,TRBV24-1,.,CATQGPGYEQYF,TGTGCCACCCAGGGCCCCGGGTACGAGCAGTACTTC
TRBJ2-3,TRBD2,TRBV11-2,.,CASSLLAVPGTQYF,TGTGCCAGCAGCTTGCTAGCGGTCCCAGGGACGCAGTATTTT
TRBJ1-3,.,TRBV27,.,CASSSNPGFLGNTIYF,TGTGCCAGCAGTTCTAATCCAGGGTTCCTTGGAAACACCATATATTTT
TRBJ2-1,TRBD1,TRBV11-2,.,CASSPGPDRGPYNEQFF,TGTGCCAGCAGCCCCGGCCCGGACAGGGGGCCCTACAATGAGCAGTTCTTC
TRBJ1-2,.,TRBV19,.,CASSIGQHYGYTF,TGTGCCAGTAGTATCGGACAGCATTATGGCTACACCTTC
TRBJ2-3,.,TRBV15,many,CATSRDEALISYF,TGTGCCACCAGCAGAGATGAAGCCTTAATTTCATATTTT
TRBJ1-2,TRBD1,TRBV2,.,CASTGPDRVRGYTF,TGTGCCAGCACCGGACCCGACAGGGTGAGAGGCTACACCTTC
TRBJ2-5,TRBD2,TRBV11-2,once,CASSLDRELAGYQETQYF,TGTGCCAGCAGCTTAGATCGGGAACTAGCGGGGTACCAAGAGACCCAGTACTTC